The entry below describes one T cell receptor beta chain. What it binds is not known. This sample was included in a study of cytomegalovirus exposure and HLA in healthy donors. Study conclusions and caveats: According to reports, the classifier identified cytomegalovirus status with high specificity and sensitivity. Likely technical artifact: a cluster of highly shared sequence variants. Some V segments (TRBV6-2 and TRBV6-3 among them) were excluded as indistinguishable.

The V segment lost 3 bases and the J segment 0 bases; nucleotides outside the gene matches: 5. Germline lookup yields CDR1 KGHSH and CDR2 LQKENI. The CDR3 has 17 residues. PCR employed 60 Vbeta and 13 Jbeta primers. Assay used: immunoSEQ multiplex PCR; TCRdb lists only in-frame clones, some missing. Altogether some 130,000 clones are present, roughly four fifths being singletons, with the ten largest covering about 10%. J is TRBJ2-6 and V is TRBV18, with 7 bases identical to TRBD1. The sequence was obtained from a male donor in good health and CMV-seropositive. The material sequenced was PBMCs. The CDR3: CASSPRTGLSGANVLTF. DNA of the CDR3: TGTGCCAGCTCACCTCGGACAGGCCTCTCTGGGGCCAACGTCCTGACTTTC.